This TCR beta chain was captured by sequencing in a study of cytomegalovirus exposure and HLA in healthy donors. Background on the study: Earlier results showed approximately 110 million unique TCR beta sequences derived from some 190 million T cells. Some 85 million unique TCRs from HLA-typed donors were held in an early data release.

A note on this clone: Its antigen remains unidentified.

The CDR3 sequence is 13 residues long. In germline, CDR1 is LNHDA, CDR2 SQIVND (reference sequence). The PCR had 60 Vbeta and 13 Jbeta primers. Assay: immunoSEQ multiplex PCR; the TCRdb copy retains only in-frame clones and omits some. This sample has under 150,000 clones; over 60% occur once, and the top ten carry around 2%. Whole-study findings and limits: In terms of immune exposure information, only CMV serostatus was available. In a later analysis, productive TCRs from donors in an Asian-associated ancestry cluster reportedly carried fewer N-insertions than the cohort mean.

The chain couples TRBV19 to TRBJ2-1, with 11 bases aligning to TRBD2. The material sequenced was PBMCs. The sequence came from a woman in her forties in good health and CMV-seronegative. CDR3: CASGRAWDNEQFF. The CDR3 DNA reads as TGTGCTAGCGGGAGGGCCTGGGACAATGAGCAGTTCTTC.